This T cell receptor (beta chain) emerged from a study of CD8 T cells in ankylosing spondylitis. Broader study findings: In ankylosing spondylitis patients, matched synovial fluid reportedly showed significant enrichment of disease-linked clones. Earlier reports found some motif variants in synovial fluid and blood in reactive arthritis. In ankylosing spondylitis blood, a motif of fewer than 10 highly homologous TCR beta variants appeared characteristic.

The CDR3 runs to 21 residues. The germline CDR1 and CDR2 sequences are SGHAT and FQNNGV. V dropped 4 bases and J dropped 10 bases, with 37 bases sitting between them. This clonotype is a singleton in its sample. The antigen remains unidentified. TCR beta libraries were made by quantitative 5'-RACE with molecular barcodes. Using its own MiXCR run on the 5' RACE reads, TCRdb lists one record per CDR3 protein. The table lists roughly 700,000 distinct CDR3 sequences, around 17% of them singletons, with 15% to 20% in the top ten. This clonotype was obtained from a male donor with ankylosing spondylitis. Input material: blood, either unsorted or a sorted T cell fraction (not recorded which). The J gene is TRBJ1-4, the V gene TRBV11-2; TRBD1 is a possible D gene (6 bases). CDR3 DNA: TGTGCCAGCAGCTACCCACACCTTGGTGCCAGGGGAGGCAGATGGAGCCCAAAACTGTTTTTT. The encoded protein is CASSYPHLGARGGRWSPKLFF.